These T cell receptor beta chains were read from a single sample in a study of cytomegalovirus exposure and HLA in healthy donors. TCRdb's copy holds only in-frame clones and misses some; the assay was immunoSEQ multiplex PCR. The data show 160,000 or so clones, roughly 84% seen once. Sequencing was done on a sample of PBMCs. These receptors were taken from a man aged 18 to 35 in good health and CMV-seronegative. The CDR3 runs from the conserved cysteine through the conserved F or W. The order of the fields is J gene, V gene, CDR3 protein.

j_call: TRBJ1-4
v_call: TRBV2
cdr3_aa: CASLGVGEKLFF

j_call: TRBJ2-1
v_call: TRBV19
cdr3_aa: CASSGFSGNNEQFF

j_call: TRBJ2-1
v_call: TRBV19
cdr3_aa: CASSIPLAGFYNEQFF

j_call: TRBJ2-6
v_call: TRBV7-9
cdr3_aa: CASGREPGANVLTF

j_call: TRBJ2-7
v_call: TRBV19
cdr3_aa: CASSPGQGTYEQYF

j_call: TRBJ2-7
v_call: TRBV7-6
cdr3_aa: CASSQGQGAYEQYF

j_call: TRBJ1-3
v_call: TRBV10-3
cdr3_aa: CAISVNGGVGGNTIYF

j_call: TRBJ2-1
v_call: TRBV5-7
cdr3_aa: CASSLGDRGYGEFF

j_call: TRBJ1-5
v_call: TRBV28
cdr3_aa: CASSSRTGNNQPQHF

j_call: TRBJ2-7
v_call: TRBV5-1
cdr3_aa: CASSFSGRAGEQYF

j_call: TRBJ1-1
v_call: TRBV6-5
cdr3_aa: CASSYGTGGTEAFF

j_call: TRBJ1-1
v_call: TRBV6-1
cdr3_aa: CASGTERMNTEAFF

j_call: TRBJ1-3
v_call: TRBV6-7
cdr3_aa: CASSHRTGLISGNTIYF

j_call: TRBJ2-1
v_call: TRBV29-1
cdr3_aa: CSVETTGKDEQFF

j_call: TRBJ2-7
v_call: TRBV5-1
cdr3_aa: CASSLDNHQYF

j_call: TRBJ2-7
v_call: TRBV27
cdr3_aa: CASSFSPSGEVYEQYF

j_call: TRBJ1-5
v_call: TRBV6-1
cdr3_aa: CASSELGGGQPQHF

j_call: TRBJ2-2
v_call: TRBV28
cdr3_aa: CASSLAGTGELFF